Listed here is a single T cell receptor beta chain. Its antigen remains unknown. The data were taken from a study of cytomegalovirus exposure and HLA in healthy donors. General study points: Analysis was performed later, and it showed HLA-associated TCR beta chains to be more clonally expanded than equally common others.

CDR1 and CDR2 from the germline V gene are SGHVS and FNYEAQ. V was clipped by 2 bases and J by 0 bases, with 10 bases between them. This CDR3 region has 16 residues. 13 Jbeta primers and 60 Vbeta primers were used for the PCR. Using immunoSEQ multiplex PCR, the repertoire was profiled, and TCRdb retains in-frame clones only, with some absent. The repertoire holds about 200,000 clones, roughly 80% seen once, with less than 2% in the top ten. J is TRBJ1-4 and V is TRBV7-6, with unresolved D. This TCR was recovered from a woman aged 18-29 years in good health and CMV-seronegative. The sample comprised PBMCs. For the CDR3, the DNA is TGTGCCAGCAGCTTATTACCGGGGACAACTAATGAAAAACTGTTTTTT. It specifies CASSLLPGTTNEKLFF. The full variable domain, rest sourced from reference TRBV7-6 and TRBJ1-4, is GAGVSQSPRYKVTKRGQDVALRCDPISGHVSLYWYRQALGQGPEFLTYFNYEAQQDKSGLPNDRFSAERPEGSISTLTIQRTEQRDSAMYRCASSLLPGTTNEKLFFGSGTQLSVL.